This T cell receptor (beta chain) is drawn from a study of T cell changes during pregnancy in multiple sclerosis. This CDR3 comprises 13 residues. CDR1 and CDR2 (germline): ENHRY, SYGVKD. The V gene lost 4 bases and the J gene lost 6 bases, with 12 bases spanning the gap. The protocol was immunoSEQ multiplex PCR, while the TCRdb copy is restricted to in-frame clones and leaves out a portion. This sample has about 45,000 clones, with about 89% found just once. This chain uses TRBV10-3 with TRBJ1-2; D is ambiguous. The sample was CD4+ T cells from peripheral blood mononuclear cells, taken in the first trimester of pregnancy. The source is a female donor with multiple sclerosis, enrolled in a pregnancy study. The CDR3 DNA reads as TGTGCCATCAGTGGAACTGGACTTCATGGCTACACCTTC. Its protein is CAISGTGLHGYTF.